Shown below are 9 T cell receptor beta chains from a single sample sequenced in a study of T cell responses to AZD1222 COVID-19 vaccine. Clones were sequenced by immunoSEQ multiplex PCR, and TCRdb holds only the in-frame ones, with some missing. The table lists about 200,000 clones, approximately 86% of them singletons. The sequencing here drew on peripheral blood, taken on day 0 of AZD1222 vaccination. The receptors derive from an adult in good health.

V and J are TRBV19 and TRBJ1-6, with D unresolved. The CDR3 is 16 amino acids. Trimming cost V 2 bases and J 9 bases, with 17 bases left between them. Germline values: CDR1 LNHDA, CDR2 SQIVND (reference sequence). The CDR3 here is CASSIIPSSISSPLHF. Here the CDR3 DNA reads TGTGCCAGTAGTATAATCCCCTCCAGCATCAGTTCACCCCTCCACTTT.

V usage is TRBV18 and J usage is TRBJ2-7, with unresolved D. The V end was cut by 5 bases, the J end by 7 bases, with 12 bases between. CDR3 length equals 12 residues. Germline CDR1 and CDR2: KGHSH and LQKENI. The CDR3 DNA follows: TGTGCCAGCTCAGATCTTTCTGAGGAGCAGTACTTC. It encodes CASSDLSEEQYF. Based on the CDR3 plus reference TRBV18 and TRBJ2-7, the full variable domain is NAGVMQNPRHLVRRRGQEARLRCSPMKGHSHVYWYRQLPEEGLKFMVYLQKENIIDESGMPKERFSAEFPKEGPSILRIQQVVRGDSAAYFCASSDLSEEQYFGPGTRLTVT.

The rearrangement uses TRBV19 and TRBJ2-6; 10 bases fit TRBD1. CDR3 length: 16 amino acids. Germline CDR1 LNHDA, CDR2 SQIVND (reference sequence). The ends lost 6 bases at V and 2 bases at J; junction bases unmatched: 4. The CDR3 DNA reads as TGTGCCAGTAGCCCCGGGACAGGGGCTGGGGCCAACGTCCTGACTTTC. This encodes CASSPGTGAGANVLTF.

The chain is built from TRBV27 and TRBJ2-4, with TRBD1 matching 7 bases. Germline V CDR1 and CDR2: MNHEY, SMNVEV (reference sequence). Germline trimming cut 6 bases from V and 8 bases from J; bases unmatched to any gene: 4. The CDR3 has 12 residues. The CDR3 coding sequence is TGTGCCAGCAGCGGAACAGGGGACATTCAGTACTTC. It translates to CASSGTGDIQYF.

CDR3 amino acids: CASSYNSRGRKEKLFF. Here the CDR3 DNA reads TGTGCCAGCAGTTACAACAGCAGGGGGAGGAAGGAAAAACTGTTTTTT. The V and J genes are TRBV6-2 or TRBV6-3 and TRBJ1-4; 7 nucleotides align to TRBD1. Germline trimming cut 2 bases from V and 8 bases from J; bases unmatched to any gene: 11. CDR3 length: 16 amino acids. Germline V lookup: CDR1 MNHEY, CDR2 SVGEGT.

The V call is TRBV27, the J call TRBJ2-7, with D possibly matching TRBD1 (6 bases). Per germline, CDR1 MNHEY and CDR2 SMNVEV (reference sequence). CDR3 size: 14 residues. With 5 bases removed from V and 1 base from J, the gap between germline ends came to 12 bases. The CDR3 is CASSQKQGSYEQYF. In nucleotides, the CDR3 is TGTGCCAGCAGTCAAAAACAGGGTTCCTACGAGCAGTACTTC.

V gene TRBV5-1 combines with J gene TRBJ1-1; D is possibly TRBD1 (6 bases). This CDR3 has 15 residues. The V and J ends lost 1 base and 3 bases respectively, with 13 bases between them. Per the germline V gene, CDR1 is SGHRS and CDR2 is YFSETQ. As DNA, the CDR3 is TGCGCCAGCAGCTTGACCCTTCCAGGGGACACTGAAGCTTTCTTT. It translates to CASSLTLPGDTEAFF. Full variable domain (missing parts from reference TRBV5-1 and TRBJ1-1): KAGVTQTPRYLIKTRGQQVTLSCSPISGHRSVSWYQQTPGQGLQFLFEYFSETQRNKGNFPGRFSGRQFSNSRSEMNVSTLELGDSALYLCASSLTLPGDTEAFFGQGTRLTVV.

This chain's CDR3 is CSASPLLSSYNSPLHF. In nucleotides, the CDR3 is TGCAGTGCTAGTCCCCTTTTGAGCTCCTATAATTCACCCCTCCACTTT. The gene calls are TRBV20-1 and TRBJ1-6, with D hard to call. Trimming removed 3 bases at V and 0 bases at J, with 12 bases between. This CDR3 is built from 16 residues. Germline-derived CDR1 and CDR2 are DFQATT and SNEGSKA (reference sequence).

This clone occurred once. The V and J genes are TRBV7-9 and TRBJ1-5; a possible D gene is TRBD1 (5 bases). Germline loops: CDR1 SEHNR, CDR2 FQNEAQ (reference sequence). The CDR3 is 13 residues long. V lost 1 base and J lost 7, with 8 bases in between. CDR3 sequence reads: CASSLGREQPQHF. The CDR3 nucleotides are TGTGCCAGCAGCTTAGGCAGGGAACAGCCCCAGCATTTT.